The following is a TCR beta chain sequence with its context. An end of the junction differs from the germline gene, which may be a read error. The data derive from a study of blood T cell repertoires in COVID-19. Study as a whole: Sample material is recorded as cDNA or gDNA derived from T cells, B-cell-depleted T cells, or PBMCs.

Seattle researchers signed up patients amid active infection and tracked them longitudinally. As originally analysed: Quantification of nucleated cells was approximated via reference gene primer amplification. Using immunoSEQ multiplex PCR, the repertoire was profiled, and TCRdb retains in-frame clones only, with some absent. Clone size and V and J calls were adopted from that table, with D and trimming inferred from the DNA. The sample contains about 74,000 clones, approximately 90% of which appear only once. Sequenced input: peripheral blood. This TCR was recovered from a middle-aged man with COVID-19, enrolled during active disease.

The CDR3 spells CASSLVTGTSLDF. The CDR3 nucleotides read TGTGCCAGCAGCTTAGTTACCGGGACTAGCTTGGATTTT. The chain uses TRBV11-1 and TRBJ2-3; 9 positions match TRBD2. Germline V lookup: CDR1 SGHAT, CDR2 FQDESV (reference sequence). CDR3 size: 13 residues.